This T cell receptor (beta chain) was obtained from a study of T cells in Graves' hyperthyroidism and ophthalmopathy. Notes on the study in general: Prediction of ophthalmopathy progression came a median around 6.1 months pre-onset. In the blood, most expanded thyroid clonotypes above 0.001 appeared as well. Ophthalmopathy and stable hyperthyroidism were told apart by a 13 V-J model.

The CDR3 is made up of 13 amino acids. Trimming removed 6 bases from V and 1 base from J, with 10 bases in between. Patients showing uncontrolled infection, other autoimmune disease, pregnancy or lactation were ineligible. At least ten counts were recorded for this clonotype. Antigen: not known. The CDR3 regions of TCR beta were amplified from RNA transcripts. RT-PCR in the first round (using the HTBI primer set) targeted the TCR CDR3. One entry per CDR3 protein, called by TCRdb with MiXCR from the multiplex PCR reads. The data contain around 440,000 distinct CDR3 sequences, 15% to 19% of them singletons.

V is TRBV12-3 or TRBV12-4 and J is TRBJ2-7, with a possible D match to TRBD2 (5 bases). The sample taken for sequencing was blood. The clonotype originates from a woman aged 18-29 years with Graves' hyperthyroidism. The CDR3 protein is CASRRDQSYEQYF. The DNA for the CDR3 is TGTGCCAGCAGGAGGGATCAGTCCTACGAGCAGTACTTC.